These T cell receptor beta chains were read from a single sample in a study of regulatory T cells in long-lasting Graves disease. From the multiplex PCR reads, TCRdb called clonotypes with MiXCR, one entry per CDR3 protein. This sample carries about 620,000 distinct CDR3 sequences, roughly 15% of them seen once, and the ten largest clones take approximately 18%. These data are also associated with another study on T cells in Graves' hyperthyroidism and ophthalmopathy.

The sample was peripheral blood mononuclear cells (PBMCs), taken at new diagnosis, from a patient treated with antithyroid drugs. Receptors were obtained from a woman aged 25 to 39 with Graves disease. CDR3s include the opening cysteine and the closing phenylalanine or tryptophan. A D gene is named only where the DNA matches it firmly. Part of the rows lack a size; the others show once, few, many or a class for expanded clones.

J,V,size,D,DNA,CDR3
TRBJ2-7,TRBV3-1,many,.,TGTGCCAGCAGCCCGCAATTCCGGGACATGGTTCTGGTGGAGCAGTACTTC,CASSPQFRDMVLVEQYF
TRBJ1-6,TRBV3-1,.,.,TGTGCCAGCAGCCATCGGGGGTTCGGGTCACCCCTCCACTTT,CASSHRGFGSPLHF
TRBJ2-1,TRBV7-2,many,TRBD2,TGTGCCAGCAGCTTCCGACTAGCGGGAGGTGATGAGCAGTTCTTC,CASSFRLAGGDEQFF
TRBJ1-5,TRBV28,.,TRBD1,TGTGCCAGCAGTTTACCGGACAGGGTTCAAGCCCAGCATTTT,CASSLPDRVQAQHF
TRBJ2-3,TRBV7-9,few,.,TGTGCCAGCACCCCGAGCGGTCCCCCCCAGGATACGCAGTATTTT,CASTPSGPPQDTQYF
TRBJ2-7,TRBV27,.,.,TGTGCCAGCAGTTCTTTCGCCGGGACGGTCTCCTACGAGCAGTACTTC,CASSSFAGTVSYEQYF
TRBJ1-1,TRBV28,many,.,TGTGCCAGCAGCTTAGGGCTTGACACTGAAGCTTTCTTT,CASSLGLDTEAFF
TRBJ1-4,TRBV27,many,.,TGTGCCAGCAGTCATCTGAAGGCGACTAATGAAAAACTGTTTTTT,CASSHLKATNEKLFF
TRBJ2-4,TRBV19,few,.,TGTGCCAGTAAATCAGGGACGACCAAAAACATTCAGTACTTC,CASKSGTTKNIQYF
TRBJ2-2,TRBV18,.,.,TGTGCCAGCTCACCACCGCCAGGGACCACCGGGGAGCTGTTTTTT,CASSPPPGTTGELFF
TRBJ2-3,TRBV4-1,.,TRBD1,TGCGCCAGCAGCTCTGCGGACAGGGAAGATACGCAGTATTTT,CASSSADREDTQYF
TRBJ1-6,TRBV7-6,.,.,TGTGCCAGCAGCTTAAGCGAAGGTTTGAATTCACCCCTCCACTTT,CASSLSEGLNSPLHF
TRBJ1-2,TRBV19,many,.,TGTGCCAGCAAGTTCCAGGACGGAGCAAATGGCTACACCTTC,CASKFQDGANGYTF
TRBJ1-2,TRBV7-2,.,TRBD1,TGTGCCAGCAGCCCTGGGACAGGGGGCGGAAGCTATGGCTACACCTTC,CASSPGTGGGSYGYTF
TRBJ1-2,TRBV28,many,TRBD1,TGTGCCAGCAGACAGCTGGACAGGGGGTTAGTTGGCTACACCTTC,CASRQLDRGLVGYTF
TRBJ1-2,TRBV6-5,.,.,TGTGCCAGCAGTTACAGCCGGGGGGACTATGGCTACACCTTC,CASSYSRGDYGYTF
TRBJ2-1,TRBV7-2,.,TRBD2,TGTGCCAGCAGCCGCTCCGGGACTAGCGGGATAGTGGAGCAGTTCTTC,CASSRSGTSGIVEQFF
TRBJ2-1,TRBV28,many,.,TGTGCCAGCAGTTATTGGGGGTCTAATGAGCAGTTCTTC,CASSYWGSNEQFF
TRBJ2-7,TRBV29-1,once,TRBD1,TGCAGCGTTGTTGGGGACAGCTCCTACGAGCAGTACTTC,CSVVGDSSYEQYF
TRBJ2-7,TRBV30,.,TRBD1,TGTGCCTGGAGGCAGGGGGCTACCTACGAGCAGTACTTC,CAWRQGATYEQYF
TRBJ2-3,TRBV15,.,.,TGTGCCACCAGCAGAGATCGCCCGGGTAGAGATACGCAGTATTTT,CATSRDRPGRDTQYF
TRBJ2-2,TRBV5-1,.,.,TGCGCCAGCAGCTCAAAGGACCCCGGGGAGCTGTTTTTT,CASSSKDPGELFF
TRBJ2-7,TRBV30,.,.,TGTGCCTGGAGTGTACTTTTCGGGCGGGGCTACGAGCAGTACTTC,CAWSVLFGRGYEQYF
TRBJ1-2,TRBV6-2/TRBV6-3,once,.,TGTGCCAGCAGTGAAAGCCACATCCCGAACGGGTATGGCTACACCTTC,CASSESHIPNGYGYTF
TRBJ2-2,TRBV7-6,many,.,TGTGCCAGCAGCTTACAGGGATACACCGGGGAGCTGTTTTTT,CASSLQGYTGELFF
TRBJ2-3,TRBV4-1,few,.,TGCGCCAGCAGCCAGTCCCTCGAGGATACGCAGTATTTT,CASSQSLEDTQYF
TRBJ2-3,TRBV6-1,few,TRBD2,TGTGCCAGGGGACTAGCGGGAGCAACAGATACGCAGTATTTT,CARGLAGATDTQYF
TRBJ1-1,TRBV5-1,many,.,TGCGCCAGCAGCCCCACGGACCGCGGGCGCACTGAAGCTTTCTTT,CASSPTDRGRTEAFF
TRBJ2-3,TRBV3-1,many,.,TGTGCCAGCAGCCAAGTAATCACAGATACGCAGTATTTT,CASSQVITDTQYF
TRBJ1-2,TRBV6-2/TRBV6-3,.,.,TGTGCCAGCAGTCCCGCAATTCACTATGGCTACACCTTC,CASSPAIHYGYTF
TRBJ1-1,TRBV10-3,many,TRBD1,TGTGCCATCAGTGATTTCGGACAGGGTCGATATTTCTTT,CAISDFGQGRYFF
TRBJ1-2,TRBV19,few,.,TGTGCCAGTAGTATAAAGAACAACTATGGCTACACCTTC,CASSIKNNYGYTF
TRBJ1-2,TRBV29-1,few,.,TGCAGCGCAACGGGGGCTAATGGCTACACCTTC,CSATGANGYTF
TRBJ2-5,TRBV16,.,.,TGTGCCAGCAGCCAGGACTACAAAGAGACCCAGTACTTC,CASSQDYKETQYF
TRBJ2-3,TRBV7-3,few,.,TGTGCCAGCAGCTTAGCGTTAGCGGTAGATACGCAGTATTTT,CASSLALAVDTQYF
TRBJ1-6,TRBV5-1,few,.,TGCGCCAGCAGTTACGTCGGGGGCAGTTCACCCCTCCACTTT,CASSYVGGSSPLHF
TRBJ2-2,TRBV2,many,.,TGTGCCAGCAGAGGCTTAACCGGGGAGCTGTTTTTT,CASRGLTGELFF
TRBJ2-7,TRBV7-2,few,TRBD2,TGTGCCAGCAGCTTAGAAGGAGCGGGAGGAAGCGAGCAGTACTTC,CASSLEGAGGSEQYF
TRBJ2-7,TRBV20-1,many,.,TGCAGTGCTAATAGGGGGACTACCCATTTCTACGAGCAGTACTTC,CSANRGTTHFYEQYF
TRBJ2-3,TRBV2,few,.,TGTGCCAGCATCTGGCATCTCACAGATACGCAGTATTTT,CASIWHLTDTQYF